This TCR beta chain was sequenced during a study of tumor-infiltrating lymphocytes in primary liver carcinoma. The study, taken as a whole, reports: Only about 8-25% of top clones were detected in all five tumor regions.

Without any cell sorting, roughly 20-32 mg of bulk tissue yielded co-extracted RNA and DNA. Primary liver carcinoma, confirmed by histopathology, was surgically resected. Every tumor was sampled at five separate regions. All tumor samples contained more than 75% viable tumor cells. cDNA specific to TCR beta was made from 500 ng of total RNA, with a constant-region primer employed for priming. For TCR beta, libraries were produced by three nested multiplex PCR rounds using slightly modified ARM-PCR. The opening two PCR rounds, around 11 cycles each, paired TRBV1-TRBV30 forward primers with a C-beta reverse primer. TCRdb re-called the multiplex PCR reads through MiXCR, storing one row per CDR3 protein. The sample carries tens of thousands of distinct CDR3 sequences, 55% to 85% recorded once. Turning to this clonotype: What it binds is not known.

Trimming shortened V by 9 bases and J by 8 bases, and 19 bases separated the two germline ends. The CDR3 is 13 amino acids. Sequencing was performed on liver tumor tissue from sampling region 1. Subset meaning: tumor region T1, superior pole. This receptor was identified in a man aged 35-49 years with primary liver carcinoma and hepatitis B virus infection. This chain joins TRBV12-3 or TRBV12-4 and TRBJ1-2; no reliable D call. The CDR3 is CASSPTVEGGYTF. The CDR3 DNA reads TGTGCCAGTAGTCCAACAGTGGAAGGGGGCTACACCTTC.